The 10 T cell receptor beta chains reported below all come from one sample, sequenced in a study of somatic mutations in cytotoxic T cells in rheumatoid arthritis. Method: immunoSEQ multiplex PCR; TCRdb's copy keeps in-frame clones and lacks some. The sample includes some 27,000 clones, just under 75% of them seen just once. The material sequenced was CD8+ T cells sorted from blood. The receptors originated from a woman younger than 35 in good health.

The chain uses TRBV28 and TRBJ2-1; 13 bases line up with TRBD2. Germline V CDR1 and CDR2: MDHEN, SYDVKM. The CDR3 spans 17 residues. V shed 2 bases and J 6 bases; nucleotides not matched to a gene: 7. The CDR3 region has the DNA TGTGCCAGCAGTTTACCCCTAACTAGCGGGAGGGGCAATGAGCAGTTCTTC. Its translation is CASSLPLTSGRGNEQFF.

Remarks on this clone: The sample carries other DNA sequences with the same CDR3. The chain employs TRBV30 and TRBJ2-2; 10 bases align to TRBD2. This CDR3 is built from 16 residues. V shed 5 bases, J shed 3 bases, and the junction held 9 bases outside the gene matches. CDR1 and CDR2 (germline): GTSNPN, SVGIG (reference sequence). The CDR3 loop reads CAWREGLAGDTGELFF. In DNA, the CDR3 is TGTGCCTGGCGAGAGGGGCTAGCGGGAGACACCGGGGAGCTGTTTTTT.

This chain connects TRBV9 to TRBJ2-5; tentative D call: TRBD2 (6 bases). The CDR3 covers 16 residues. V dropped 0 bases and J dropped 0 bases, with 12 bases sitting between them. Germline V lookup: CDR1 SGDLS, CDR2 YYNGEE. This CDR3 is CASSVGVAAYQETQYF. In DNA form, the CDR3 reads TGTGCCAGCAGCGTAGGAGTAGCGGCGTACCAAGAGACCCAGTACTTC.

The chain employs TRBV13 and TRBJ2-2; 12 bases are shared with TRBD1. The V gene's germline CDR1 is PRHDT and CDR2 FYEKMQ (reference sequence). With V trimmed by 5 bases and J by 9 bases, 7 bases remained unmatched. This CDR3 spans 15 amino acids. CDR3 sequence: CASSRYGTGGWELFF. The CDR3 bases are TGTGCCAGCAGCCGATACGGGACAGGGGGCTGGGAGCTGTTTTTT.

The CDR3 reads CASSLDILSNQPQHF. In DNA, the CDR3 is TGTGCCAGCAGCCTGGACATCCTTAGCAATCAGCCCCAGCATTTT. This chain links TRBV2 with TRBJ1-5; a weak D match, TRBD1 (5 bases). Germline-derived CDR1 and CDR2 are SNHLY and FYNNEI. This CDR3 contains 15 residues. V lost 6 bases, J lost 0 bases, and 12 bases lay in between.

The chain links TRBV27 to TRBJ1-1; the D gene is possibly TRBD1 (5 bases). Per germline, CDR1 MNHEY and CDR2 SMNVEV (reference sequence). CDR3 size: 13 residues. V lost 4 bases and J 1 base, leaving 7 bases between the germline ends. This chain's CDR3 is CASSSQGNTEAFF. CDR3 DNA: TGTGCCAGCAGTTCTCAGGGGAACACTGAAGCTTTCTTT.

V gene TRBV7-9 combines with J gene TRBJ2-6; D gene uncertain. Trimming removed 6 bases from V and 0 bases from J, with 18 bases in between. The germline V gene has CDR1 SEHNR and CDR2 FQNEAQ (reference sequence). The CDR3 runs to 18 residues. CDR3 protein: CASRLDMGSVSGANVLTF. Here the CDR3 DNA reads TGTGCCAGCAGGCTAGACATGGGGTCGGTCTCTGGGGCCAACGTCCTGACTTTC.

This rearrangement joins TRBV13 to TRBJ2-1; no firm D call. The CDR3 has 13 amino acids. V was clipped by 5 bases and J by 9 bases, with 14 bases between them. Germline values: CDR1 PRHDT, CDR2 FYEKMQ (reference sequence). In nucleotides, the CDR3 is TGTGCCAGCAGCCCAGCTGGGAAGGGTGAGCAGTTCTTC. This gives the protein CASSPAGKGEQFF.

J is TRBJ2-1 and V is TRBV7-9, with a tentative D call TRBD1 (6 bases). The CDR3 has 15 residues. The germline V gene has CDR1 SEHNR and CDR2 FQNEAQ (reference sequence). Trimming shortened V by 3 bases and J by 6 bases, and 15 bases separated the two germline ends. The CDR3 DNA is TGTGCCAGCAGCTTCGACAGGTTGGGGGTCAATGAGCAGTTCTTC. Translating it yields CASSFDRLGVNEQFF.

V and J are TRBV9 and TRBJ2-3, with 7 bases that match TRBD2. The CDR3 totals 12 residues. J lost 7 bases, V lost 6 bases, and 5 bases had no gene match. Germline V CDR1 and CDR2: SGDLS, YYNGEE. The DNA of the CDR3 is TGTGCCAGCACCCCGGGAGGATATACGCAGTATTTT. Protein product: CASTPGGYTQYF.